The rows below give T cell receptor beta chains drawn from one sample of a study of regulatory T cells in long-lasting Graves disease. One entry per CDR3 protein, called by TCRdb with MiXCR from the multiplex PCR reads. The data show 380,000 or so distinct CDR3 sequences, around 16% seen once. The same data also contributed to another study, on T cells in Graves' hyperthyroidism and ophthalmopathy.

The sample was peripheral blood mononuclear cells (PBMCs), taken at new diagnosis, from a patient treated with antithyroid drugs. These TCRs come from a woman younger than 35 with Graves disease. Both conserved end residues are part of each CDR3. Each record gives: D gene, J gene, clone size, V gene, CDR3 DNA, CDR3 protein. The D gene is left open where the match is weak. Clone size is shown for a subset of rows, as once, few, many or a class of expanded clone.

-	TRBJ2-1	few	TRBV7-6	TGTGCCAGCATCCCCCGGGGAGTAACCTACAATGAGCAGTTCTTC	CASIPRGVTYNEQFF
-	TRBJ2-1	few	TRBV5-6	TGTGCCAGCAGCTGGGGGCCACTCGGCTCCTACAATGAGCAGTTCTTC	CASSWGPLGSYNEQFF
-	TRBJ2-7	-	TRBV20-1	TGCAGTGCTGCGGACTACGCAGTGTCCTACGAGCAGTACTTC	CSAADYAVSYEQYF
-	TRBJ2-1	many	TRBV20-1	TGCAGTGCCCCGGCAGTTCCGCACCTAAACTACAATGAGCAGTTCTTC	CSAPAVPHLNYNEQFF
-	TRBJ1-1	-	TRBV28	TGTGCCAGCATGCCTTTAGGGAATGCTTTCTTT	CASMPLGNAFF
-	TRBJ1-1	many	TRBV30	TGTGCCTGGAGTGTGGGGGGCACTGAAGCTTTCTTT	CAWSVGGTEAFF
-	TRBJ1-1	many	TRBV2	TGTGCCAGCAGCGAAGGGGGTAGAGGAGCTTTCTTT	CASSEGGRGAFF
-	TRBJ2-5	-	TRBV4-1	TGCGCCAGCAGCCAAGAGAGTGAAGAGACCCAGTACTTC	CASSQESEETQYF
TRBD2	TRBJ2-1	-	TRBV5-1	TGCGCCAGCAGCTTGGTTAGCGGGAGCCGGGATGAGCAGTTCTTC	CASSLVSGSRDEQFF
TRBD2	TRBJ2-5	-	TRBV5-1	TGCGCCAGCAGCTTGGGTGGATCTTCGGGAGGTCCCCAAGAGACCCAGTACTTC	CASSLGGSSGGPQETQYF
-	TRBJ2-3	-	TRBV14	TGTGCCAGCCGGGACCCCGGTGCGTATTTT	CASRDPGAYF
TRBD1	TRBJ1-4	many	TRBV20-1	TGCAGTGCTCCGCGGGACAGGGATGAAAAACTGTTTTTT	CSAPRDRDEKLFF
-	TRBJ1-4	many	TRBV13	TGTGCCAGCAGCGAACCGGGACATGAGAATGAAAAACTGTTTTTT	CASSEPGHENEKLFF
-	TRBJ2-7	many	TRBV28	TGTGCCAGCAGTCGCGCGGGGCCGAGGGCGGTGGAGCAGTACTTC	CASSRAGPRAVEQYF
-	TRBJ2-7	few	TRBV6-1	TGTGCCAGCAGTGTTCACCGGGGGTCCTCCTACGAGCAGTACTTC	CASSVHRGSSYEQYF
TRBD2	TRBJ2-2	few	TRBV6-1	TGTGCCAGCAGCCCGGGACTAGCGCGGGGCGGGGAGCTGTTTTTT	CASSPGLARGGELFF
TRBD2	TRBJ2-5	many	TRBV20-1	TGCAGTGCGGCACCACTTGCCCAGCGGGAGATGGATACCCAGTACTTC	CSAAPLAQREMDTQYF
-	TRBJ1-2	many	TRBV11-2	TGTGCCAGCAGCTTAGGGCAGGGGATTAGTGGCTACACCTTC	CASSLGQGISGYTF